This is a list of T cell receptor beta chains from one sample in a study of cytomegalovirus exposure and HLA in healthy donors. Assay: immunoSEQ multiplex PCR; the TCRdb copy retains only in-frame clones and omits some. Among about 200,000 clones listed, around 83% were seen once. The sequenced sample consisted of PBMCs. Receptors were obtained from a woman in her fifties or sixties in good health and CMV-seropositive. Each CDR3 is given with its conserved first and last residue. The D gene is left open where the match is weak. Clone size is not always given. Where it is, it says once, few, many or a class for expanded clones.

v_call: TRBV27
d_call: -
clone_size: few
j_call: TRBJ1-2
cdr3_nt: TGTGCCAGCAGTCCCCACGGGTTGTCCGATAACTATGGCTACACCTTC
cdr3_aa: CASSPHGLSDNYGYTF

v_call: TRBV5-1
d_call: TRBD1
clone_size: -
j_call: TRBJ1-2
cdr3_nt: TGCGCCAGCAGCCAAACCAGAGGGGGCAACTATGGCTACACCTTC
cdr3_aa: CASSQTRGGNYGYTF

v_call: TRBV27
d_call: TRBD2
clone_size: -
j_call: TRBJ2-3
cdr3_nt: TGTGCCAGCAGTTTTGGGGGGAGGGCGGATACGCAGTATTTT
cdr3_aa: CASSFGGRADTQYF

v_call: TRBV5-6
d_call: TRBD1
clone_size: -
j_call: TRBJ1-2
cdr3_nt: TGTGCCACCCAGGGGGCCGGGAACTATGGCTACACCTTC
cdr3_aa: CATQGAGNYGYTF

v_call: TRBV11-2
d_call: -
clone_size: few
j_call: TRBJ2-7
cdr3_nt: TGTGCCAGCAGCTTACAGGACTACGAGCAGTACTTC
cdr3_aa: CASSLQDYEQYF

v_call: TRBV4-3
d_call: TRBD2
clone_size: -
j_call: TRBJ2-2
cdr3_nt: TGCGCCAGCAGCCACAGGCGGGGGGGCGAGGGGACCGGGGAGCTGTTTTTT
cdr3_aa: CASSHRRGGEGTGELFF

v_call: TRBV19
d_call: -
clone_size: -
j_call: TRBJ1-4
cdr3_nt: TGTGCCAGTAATAGTCGGGTTGAAAAACTGTTTTTT
cdr3_aa: CASNSRVEKLFF

v_call: TRBV5-3
d_call: TRBD1
clone_size: -
j_call: TRBJ1-2
cdr3_nt: TGTGCCAGAAGCTCAGGGACAGACAACTATGGCTACACCTTC
cdr3_aa: CARSSGTDNYGYTF

v_call: TRBV2
d_call: -
clone_size: -
j_call: TRBJ2-3
cdr3_nt: TGTGCCAGCCGTTCTAGCGAATTATACACAGATACGCAGTATTTT
cdr3_aa: CASRSSELYTDTQYF

v_call: TRBV6-5
d_call: -
clone_size: -
j_call: TRBJ2-2
cdr3_nt: TGTGCCAGCACCCGCACCCGGGAGCACACCGGGGAGCTGTTTTTT
cdr3_aa: CASTRTREHTGELFF

v_call: TRBV5-1
d_call: -
clone_size: few
j_call: TRBJ2-5
cdr3_nt: TGCGCCAGCAGCTTTGGGGTGGGGGCAGGCCAAGAGACCCAGTACTTC
cdr3_aa: CASSFGVGAGQETQYF

v_call: TRBV5-1
d_call: TRBD2
clone_size: once
j_call: TRBJ2-3
cdr3_nt: TGCGCCAGCAGCGGTGTGCTAGCGGGGGGAGGCACAGATACGCAGTATTTT
cdr3_aa: CASSGVLAGGGTDTQYF

v_call: TRBV6-5
d_call: TRBD1
clone_size: once
j_call: TRBJ1-4
cdr3_nt: TGTGCCAGCAGGGGGCAGGGGGCTGGGAATGAAAAACTGTTTTTT
cdr3_aa: CASRGQGAGNEKLFF

v_call: TRBV10-3
d_call: -
clone_size: -
j_call: TRBJ1-1
cdr3_nt: TGTGCCATCAGTGAGTGGAAGGACATGAACACTGAAGCTTTCTTT
cdr3_aa: CAISEWKDMNTEAFF

v_call: TRBV29-1
d_call: TRBD2
clone_size: -
j_call: TRBJ2-7
cdr3_nt: TGCAGCGTTGAGGGACTAGCGGGAGGGCTGAGCTCCTACGAGCAGTACTTC
cdr3_aa: CSVEGLAGGLSSYEQYF

v_call: TRBV7-9
d_call: -
clone_size: -
j_call: TRBJ2-7
cdr3_nt: TGTGCCAGCAGCCCCGCCCGGGGGTTCGACGAGCAGTACTTC
cdr3_aa: CASSPARGFDEQYF

v_call: TRBV10-3
d_call: TRBD1
clone_size: -
j_call: TRBJ1-1
cdr3_nt: TGTGCCATCAGTGCCCGGGACAGGAGTGGGGACACTGAAGCTTTCTTT
cdr3_aa: CAISARDRSGDTEAFF

v_call: TRBV7-3
d_call: TRBD2
clone_size: -
j_call: TRBJ2-2
cdr3_nt: TGTGCCAGCAGCGAACTAGCGGGAGTTAGCGGGGAGCTGTTTTTT
cdr3_aa: CASSELAGVSGELFF

v_call: TRBV28
d_call: TRBD1
clone_size: -
j_call: TRBJ2-5
cdr3_nt: TGTGCCAGCAGTTCCGGGACAGTCCATGGGACCCAGTACTTC
cdr3_aa: CASSSGTVHGTQYF

v_call: TRBV19
d_call: -
clone_size: few
j_call: TRBJ1-1
cdr3_nt: TGTGCCAGTAGCAGGCGGGATAGAGGAACTGAAGCTTTCTTT
cdr3_aa: CASSRRDRGTEAFF

v_call: TRBV10-3
d_call: TRBD2
clone_size: -
j_call: TRBJ2-2
cdr3_nt: TGTGCCATCAGTGGACTAGCGGGACCCACAGGAGTCGGGGAGCTGTTTTTT
cdr3_aa: CAISGLAGPTGVGELFF

v_call: TRBV5-1
d_call: -
clone_size: -
j_call: TRBJ2-5
cdr3_nt: TGCGCCAGCAGCCTCGGACAATCAAGAGCGACCCAGTACTTC
cdr3_aa: CASSLGQSRATQYF

v_call: TRBV6-5
d_call: -
clone_size: -
j_call: TRBJ2-2
cdr3_nt: TGTGCCAGCAGTTCAACGAACACCGGGGAGCTGTTTTTT
cdr3_aa: CASSSTNTGELFF

v_call: TRBV5-1
d_call: -
clone_size: -
j_call: TRBJ2-3
cdr3_nt: TGCGCCGGTGCCGTCACTAGCCCCACAGATACGCAGTATTTT
cdr3_aa: CAGAVTSPTDTQYF

v_call: TRBV30
d_call: TRBD2
clone_size: -
j_call: TRBJ2-1
cdr3_nt: TGTGCCTGGAGCCTCACCTTGACTAGCGCCGCTGAGCAGTTCTTC
cdr3_aa: CAWSLTLTSAAEQFF

v_call: TRBV29-1
d_call: -
clone_size: -
j_call: TRBJ2-1
cdr3_nt: TGCAGCGTTGTGCAGGAGGGCAATGAGCAGTTCTTC
cdr3_aa: CSVVQEGNEQFF

v_call: TRBV18
d_call: TRBD1
clone_size: -
j_call: TRBJ1-4
cdr3_nt: TGTGCCAGCTCACTCAACAGGGGTGGTGAAAAACTGTTTTTT
cdr3_aa: CASSLNRGGEKLFF

v_call: TRBV7-2
d_call: -
clone_size: -
j_call: TRBJ2-5
cdr3_nt: TGTGCCAGCAGCTTAGGAGTAGCGTGGGGGCCAGAGACCCAGTACTTC
cdr3_aa: CASSLGVAWGPETQYF

v_call: TRBV11-1
d_call: -
clone_size: -
j_call: TRBJ1-1
cdr3_nt: TGTGCCAGCAGCTGGACAGACATGAACACTGAAGCTTTCTTT
cdr3_aa: CASSWTDMNTEAFF

v_call: TRBV28
d_call: TRBD1
clone_size: -
j_call: TRBJ2-5
cdr3_nt: TGTGCCAGCAGTTCAGGGGGAGAGACCCAGTACTTC
cdr3_aa: CASSSGGETQYF

v_call: TRBV19
d_call: TRBD1
clone_size: -
j_call: TRBJ1-1
cdr3_nt: TGTGCCAGTAGCCCACAGGGGGCTCCGAACACTGAAGCTTTCTTT
cdr3_aa: CASSPQGAPNTEAFF

v_call: TRBV7-9
d_call: TRBD1
clone_size: once
j_call: TRBJ1-3
cdr3_nt: TGTTCCAGCAGCTCTAGGGACAGGGGAAACACCATATATTTT
cdr3_aa: CSSSSRDRGNTIYF

v_call: TRBV4-2
d_call: TRBD2
clone_size: once
j_call: TRBJ2-1
cdr3_nt: TGTGCCAGCAGCCATAGGGCTAGCGGGAACAATGAGCAGTTCTTC
cdr3_aa: CASSHRASGNNEQFF

v_call: TRBV5-4
d_call: -
clone_size: few
j_call: TRBJ2-5
cdr3_nt: TGTGCCAGCAGCGGGGACGGTGCGGGGTTGGAAGAGACCCAGTACTTC
cdr3_aa: CASSGDGAGLEETQYF

v_call: TRBV28
d_call: TRBD1
clone_size: -
j_call: TRBJ2-7
cdr3_nt: TGTGCCAGCAGAACAGGGGGCCCCTACGAGCAGTACTTC
cdr3_aa: CASRTGGPYEQYF

v_call: TRBV7-2
d_call: -
clone_size: -
j_call: TRBJ2-2
cdr3_nt: TGTGCCAGCAGCTCCAGGGCCACCGGGGAGCTGTTTTTT
cdr3_aa: CASSSRATGELFF

v_call: TRBV11-2
d_call: -
clone_size: -
j_call: TRBJ2-5
cdr3_nt: TGTGCCAGCAGCCCAGGACAGTTCCAAGAGACCCAGTACTTC
cdr3_aa: CASSPGQFQETQYF

v_call: TRBV7-9
d_call: TRBD1
clone_size: -
j_call: TRBJ2-7
cdr3_nt: TGTGCCAGCAGCGAAACGTACAGGGGTAAACAGAACGAGCAGTACTTC
cdr3_aa: CASSETYRGKQNEQYF

v_call: TRBV10-3
d_call: -
clone_size: -
j_call: TRBJ2-1
cdr3_nt: TGTGCCATCAGAGAGGGAGGTAACAATGAGCAGTTCTTC
cdr3_aa: CAIREGGNNEQFF

v_call: TRBV6-6
d_call: TRBD1
clone_size: once
j_call: TRBJ1-2
cdr3_nt: TGTGCCAGCAGTTACTCGGACAGGCCTAACTATGGCTACACCTTC
cdr3_aa: CASSYSDRPNYGYTF

v_call: TRBV6-5
d_call: -
clone_size: -
j_call: TRBJ1-3
cdr3_nt: TGTGCCAGCAGTTACTCGGTGGCAGGGGCTGGAAACACCATATATTTT
cdr3_aa: CASSYSVAGAGNTIYF

v_call: TRBV6-5
d_call: -
clone_size: once
j_call: TRBJ2-4
cdr3_nt: TGTGCCAGCAGTTACGCAGGGGCGGGCAAAAACATTCAGTACTTC
cdr3_aa: CASSYAGAGKNIQYF

v_call: TRBV11-2
d_call: -
clone_size: -
j_call: TRBJ1-5
cdr3_nt: TGTGCCAGCAGCTTAGTGGCAGGGCCGGGTTGGCCCCAGCATTTT
cdr3_aa: CASSLVAGPGWPQHF

v_call: TRBV29-1
d_call: -
clone_size: -
j_call: TRBJ2-5
cdr3_nt: TGCAGCGTTGTGGCGGCGGAGACCCAGTACTTC
cdr3_aa: CSVVAAETQYF

v_call: TRBV10-3
d_call: -
clone_size: -
j_call: TRBJ1-5
cdr3_nt: TGTGCCATCAGTGATTTTCAGGGGTCTGCTAGCAATCAGCCCCAGCATTTT
cdr3_aa: CAISDFQGSASNQPQHF

v_call: TRBV5-4
d_call: TRBD1
clone_size: few
j_call: TRBJ2-6
cdr3_nt: TGTGCCAGCAGTCGTCAGGGGGCTGGGGCCAACGTCCTGACTTTC
cdr3_aa: CASSRQGAGANVLTF

v_call: TRBV9
d_call: -
clone_size: few
j_call: TRBJ1-2
cdr3_nt: TGTGCCAGCAGCGTAATTCCCCCTCTTGGCTACACCTTC
cdr3_aa: CASSVIPPLGYTF

v_call: TRBV5-1
d_call: TRBD1
clone_size: -
j_call: TRBJ1-1
cdr3_nt: TGCGCCAGCAGTTTGGGACAGGTCGGTGAAGCTTTCTTT
cdr3_aa: CASSLGQVGEAFF

v_call: TRBV9
d_call: TRBD2
clone_size: -
j_call: TRBJ2-3
cdr3_nt: TGTGCCAGCAGCTCAGCGGACGGACTAGCGGGAGGAGGCACAGATACGCAGTATTTT
cdr3_aa: CASSSADGLAGGGTDTQYF

v_call: TRBV7-2
d_call: -
clone_size: few
j_call: TRBJ1-5
cdr3_nt: TGTGCCAGCAGCTCCCGGGGGGGTCAGCCCCAGCATTTT
cdr3_aa: CASSSRGGQPQHF

v_call: TRBV5-1
d_call: TRBD1
clone_size: -
j_call: TRBJ2-3
cdr3_nt: TGCGCCAGCAGCTTAGGGACAGGAGGAGATACGCAGTATTTT
cdr3_aa: CASSLGTGGDTQYF

v_call: TRBV5-1
d_call: TRBD1
clone_size: -
j_call: TRBJ1-2
cdr3_nt: TGCGCCAGCAGCATAAACCTCCAGGGGGCTTATGGCTACACCTTC
cdr3_aa: CASSINLQGAYGYTF

v_call: TRBV5-4
d_call: TRBD2
clone_size: -
j_call: TRBJ2-1
cdr3_nt: TGTGCCAGCAGCTCCCTGGGTAGCGGGAGGGACAATGAGCAGTTCTTC
cdr3_aa: CASSSLGSGRDNEQFF

v_call: TRBV19
d_call: -
clone_size: -
j_call: TRBJ1-3
cdr3_nt: TGTGCCAGTAGTATAGGCGACAACGGAAACACCATATATTTT
cdr3_aa: CASSIGDNGNTIYF